This TCR beta chain stems from a study of human T cells and chemical hapten exposure. Study in general: Small pooled library volume differences chiefly drove per-sample TCR yield variation. The study, taken as a whole, reports: Significantly more large CDR3 similarity clusters were formed by expanded TCRs than by controls.

V was clipped by 3 bases and J by 2 bases, with 13 bases between them. Germline values: CDR1 SGHTA, CDR2 FQGNSA. The CDR3 loop spans 15 amino acids. This clonotype occurred many times. The antigen remains unidentified. The time point is: patch test 1, 2 weeks after DPC sensitization. Treatment noted: therapeutic diphenylcyclopropenone sensitization with weekly scalp DPC. TCRdb itself ran the RACE reads through MiXCR, one entry per CDR3 protein. The sample shows approximately 400,000 distinct CDR3 sequences, roughly 4.8% of them seen only once. The TCR sequence derives from a woman aged 45-65 years with alopecia areata. Some clones in this sample may be carry-over from other donors' samples. Sequencing used whole blood, obtained in connection with sensitization to the hapten diphenylcyclopropenone (DPC). This sequence joins TRBV7-2 and TRBJ2-5; D remains unclear. The CDR3 loop reads CASSFILAKQETQYF. The CDR3 DNA reads as TGTGCCAGCAGCTTTATCTTAGCTAAACAAGAGACCCAGTACTTC.